Following are 17 T cell receptor beta chains from one sample sequenced in a study of identical twins. TCRdb processed the 5' RACE reads anew with MiXCR; each CDR3 protein has one entry. The sample has roughly 540,000 distinct CDR3 sequences; about 20% are singletons. These sequences were also reported in another study, on T cells expressing NK-cell markers.

The sample was CD4+ T cells sorted from blood. The receptor set was obtained from a woman aged 18-30 years in good health.

This clonotype was picked up a small number of times. This chain links TRBV20-1 with TRBJ1-4; D is undetermined. Germline CDR1 is DFQATT and CDR2 is SNEGSKA (reference sequence). V was trimmed by 3 bases and J by 7 bases, leaving 12 bases between them. This CDR3 spans 13 amino acids. The CDR3 loop is CSASAFGGEKLFF. DNA for the CDR3: TGCAGTGCTAGTGCCTTCGGCGGTGAAAAACTGTTTTTT.

This clonotype was detected ten times or more. The rearrangement joins TRBV12-3 or TRBV12-4 to TRBJ1-2; D is uncertain. Trimming took 6 bases from V and 0 from J, leaving 5 bases between them. The CDR3 has 12 residues. The CDR3 DNA reads TGTGCCAGCAGGCCAGCTAACTATGGCTACACCTTC. Protein: CASRPANYGYTF.

The CDR3 region is CSAGGGSGMYNEQFF. In DNA, the CDR3 is TGCAGTGCCGGTGGTGGGAGCGGGATGTACAATGAGCAGTTCTTC. The rearrangement links TRBV20-1 to TRBJ2-1; TRBD2 matches at 7 bases. Unmatched junction bases numbered 12, after V lost 6 bases and J lost 4 bases. Germline lookup yields CDR1 DFQATT and CDR2 SNEGSKA (reference sequence). CDR3 size: 15 residues.

Only a few counts were recorded for this clonotype. This chain joins TRBV7-8 and TRBJ1-5, with 8 positions matching TRBD1. J gave up 5 bases and V 5 bases, and 5 bases lay outside the gene matches. Germline CDR1 and CDR2: SGHVS and FQNEAQ. CDR3 size: 14 residues. This CDR3 is CASSPGQADQPQHF. The CDR3 DNA reads TGTGCCAGCAGCCCGGGACAGGCAGATCAGCCCCAGCATTTT.

CDR3 sequence: CASRKLAGGPDTQYF. The CDR3 DNA follows: TGTGCCAGCAGGAAACTAGCGGGGGGGCCTGATACGCAGTATTTT. This rearrangement joins TRBV27 to TRBJ2-3, with 13 bases matching TRBD2. Germline V gene lookup returns CDR1 MNHEY and CDR2 SMNVEV (reference sequence). This CDR3 region has 15 residues. V shed 6 bases and J 6 bases; nucleotides not matched to a gene: 6.

The chain recombines TRBV2 with TRBJ2-7; D may be TRBD2 (5 bases). V was shortened by 6 bases and J by 5 bases, with 8 bases between the two germline ends. CDR1 and CDR2 from the germline V gene are SNHLY and FYNNEI. This CDR3 spans 11 amino acids. CDR3 sequence: CASRGVHEQYF. The CDR3 DNA reads TGTGCCAGCAGGGGAGTCCACGAGCAGTACTTC.

In this sample, this clonotype turned up a few times. The chain employs TRBV19 and TRBJ2-1; the D gene could be TRBD1 or TRBD2 (5 bases each). V lost 10 bases, J lost 5 bases, and 15 bases lay in between. This CDR3 spans 13 amino acids. The V gene's germline CDR1 is LNHDA and CDR2 SQIVND (reference sequence). CDR3 sequence (DNA): TGTGCCACCGAGGGGCAGGCTCACAATGAGCAGTTCTTC. This sequence encodes CATEGQAHNEQFF.

This clonotype came up a few times. This chain uses TRBV10-3 with TRBJ2-7, with 8 bases aligning to TRBD2. CDR1 and CDR2 from the germline V gene are ENHRY and SYGVKD. The CDR3 has 17 amino acids. The V gene end was trimmed by 0 bases and the J gene end by 2 bases; junction bases not matched to a gene: 9. The CDR3 loop reads CAISESPSGFLTYEQYF. CDR3 in DNA: TGTGCCATCAGTGAGTCGCCTAGCGGGTTCCTTACCTACGAGCAGTACTTC.

Ten or more counts support this clonotype. V usage is TRBV3-1 and J usage is TRBJ2-7; the match to TRBD2 covers 9 bases. The CDR3 contains 14 residues. The V gene's germline CDR1 is LGHDT and CDR2 YNNKEL (reference sequence). V lost 4 bases, J lost 1 base, and 2 bases stayed unmatched. CDR3 amino acids: CASSLLAGSYEQYF. The CDR3 region has the DNA TGTGCCAGCAGCCTGCTAGCGGGATCCTACGAGCAGTACTTC.

This clonotype was detected a few times. The rearrangement links TRBV2 to TRBJ1-4, with 8 nucleotides matching TRBD1. This CDR3 spans 14 amino acids. Germline V lookup: CDR1 SNHLY, CDR2 FYNNEI. V lost 4 bases to trimming and J lost 6 bases; unmatched junction nucleotides: 4. CDR3 in DNA: TGTGCCAGCAGTGGGCAGGGGGCCGATGAAAAACTGTTTTTT. Its protein is CASSGQGADEKLFF.

The rearrangement links TRBV6-1 to TRBJ1-1, with 7 bases aligning to TRBD1. The CDR3 contains 16 residues. Losses at the gene ends were 5 bases for V and 2 bases for J; bases not matched to a gene: 11. Germline V CDR1 and CDR2: MNHNS, SASEGT. The CDR3 coding sequence is TGTGCCAGCAGTCGGGACAGAAGGGGGGCAAACACTGAAGCTTTCTTT. This gives the protein CASSRDRRGANTEAFF.

This sequence joins TRBV25-1 and TRBJ1-6, with a weak D call TRBD1 (5 bases). Trimming left V 5 bases short and J 10 bases short, with 15 bases between. CDR3 size: 14 residues. The germline CDR1 and CDR2 sequences are MGHDK and SYGVNS. The CDR3 DNA is TGTGCCAGCAGTCTACTGGGGGATCGATCACCCCTCCACTTT. As protein: CASSLLGDRSPLHF.

The genes are TRBV29-1 and TRBJ2-5, with D tentatively TRBD2 (7 bases). This CDR3 is built from 14 residues. CDR1 and CDR2 (germline): SQVTM, ANQGSEA. This CDR3 reads CSSLRGGLGETQYF. The CDR3 region has the DNA TGCAGTTCACTTAGGGGGGGCCTGGGAGAGACCCAGTACTTC.

Comments on this clonotype: The junction departs from germline at one end; a sequencing error may be responsible. This sequence joins TRBV5-1 and TRBJ1-1; 9 nucleotides line up with TRBD1. The germline V gene has CDR1 SGHRS and CDR2 YFSETQ. CDR3 size: 14 residues. CDR3 sequence (DNA): TGCGCCAACAGCGGAACCCCGGACAGGGGTGAAGCTTTCTTT. The encoded protein is CANSGTPDRGEAFF.

The CDR3 sequence is CASSLGLAGMAYEQYF. CDR3 nucleotide sequence: TGCGCCAGCAGCTTGGGACTAGCGGGAATGGCCTACGAGCAGTACTTC. The V gene is TRBV5-1, the J gene TRBJ2-7; 11 bases agree with TRBD2. Germline CDR1 reads SGHRS; CDR2 reads YFSETQ. The CDR3 is made up of 16 amino acids. With V trimmed by 0 bases and J by 2 bases, 4 bases remained unmatched.

The chain carries TRBV6-2 or TRBV6-3 and TRBJ2-3, with 7 positions matching TRBD2. V was clipped by 3 bases and J by 6 bases; unmatched bases: 6. The CDR3 has 14 residues. CDR1 and CDR2 from the germline V gene are MNHEY and SVGEGT. The chain's CDR3 is CASSYERGADTQYF. The CDR3 DNA reads TGTGCCAGCAGTTATGAGCGGGGAGCGGATACGCAGTATTTT.

This rearrangement joins TRBV29-1 to TRBJ2-5, with TRBD1 as a possible D gene (6 bases). Trimming took off 6 bases at V and 5 bases at J, with 13 bases between the two ends. This CDR3 is 12 amino acids long. Germline V lookup: CDR1 SQVTM, CDR2 ANQGSEA. The CDR3 sequence: CSVMGQEETQYF. In DNA form, the CDR3 reads TGCAGCGTCATGGGACAAGAGGAGACCCAGTACTTC. Drawing the rest from reference TRBV29-1 and TRBJ2-5, the complete variable domain is SAVISQKPSRDICQRGTSLTIQCQVDSQVTMMFWYRQQPGQSLTLIATANQGSEATYESGFVIDKFPISRPNLTFSTLTVSNMSPEDSSIYLCSVMGQEETQYFGPGTRLLVL.